In this sample, the clone carrying this T cell receptor (beta chain) turned up a few times. The target antigen is unknown. A much larger clone is a single base away; this may be a read error. CDR1 and CDR2 (germline): SQVTM, ANQGSEA. V was clipped by 5 bases and J by 3 bases, with 16 bases between them. CDR3 length equals 14 residues. Amplification of TCR beta CDR3 regions was performed using RNA transcripts as template. TCR CDR3 underwent first-round RT-PCR with the HTBI primer set. TCRdb called the multiplex PCR reads again in MiXCR, with one record for every CDR3 protein. The table lists some 600,000 distinct CDR3 sequences, more than 11% of them singletons. This entry belongs to a study of T cells in Graves' hyperthyroidism and ophthalmopathy. Study conclusions and caveats: Ophthalmopathy stood apart from stable hyperthyroidism in a 13 V-J model.

Hyperthyroidism patients were newly diagnosed, had disease duration under 2 months, and were aged 18 to 65 years. Patients having uncontrolled infection, another autoimmune disease, pregnancy or lactation were not included. Thyroid ultrasound, orbital computed tomography, clinical symptoms, and serum thyroxine and TRAb underpinned diagnoses. The gene calls are TRBV29-1 and TRBJ1-2; D ambiguous. This clonotype originated in a woman in her thirties with Graves' hyperthyroidism that later progressed to Graves' ophthalmopathy. Sequences were obtained from blood. CDR3 DNA: TGCAGCGTTCGGCTTCGGGTCAAGGACTATGGCTACACCTTC. Translating gives CSVRLRVKDYGYTF. Full variable domain (rest looked up from reference TRBV29-1 and TRBJ1-2): SAVISQKPSRDICQRGTSLTIQCQVDSQVTMMFWYRQQPGQSLTLIATANQGSEATYESGFVIDKFPISRPNLTFSTLTVSNMSPEDSSIYLCSVRLRVKDYGYTFGSGTRLTVV.